One sample yielded the 14 T cell receptor beta chains listed below, sequenced in a study of OX40 agonist ivuxolimab in advanced cancers. Sequencing was performed with immunoSEQ multiplex PCR; in TCRdb, only in-frame clones are kept and a portion is missing. The sample holds more than 45,000 clones; 84% are singletons and the top ten take roughly 4.4%. The starting material was CD4+ or CD8+ T cells sorted from blood, obtained in a trial of the OX40 agonist ivuxolimab. The receptor set was obtained from an adult with an advanced solid tumor such as melanoma, head and neck, liver or kidney cancer.

The chain is built from TRBV27 and TRBJ1-6; no firm D call. The germline V gene has CDR1 MNHEY and CDR2 SMNVEV (reference sequence). This CDR3 has 16 amino acids. Trimming took 7 bases from V and 5 from J, leaving 18 bases between them. The CDR3 DNA follows: TGTGCCAGCACCCCCCAGGCCCTTGGGAATAATTCACCCCTCCACTTT. Protein sequence: CASTPQALGNNSPLHF.

The V call is TRBV6-1, the J call TRBJ2-3; D is ambiguous. Germline assignment: CDR1 MNHNS and CDR2 SASEGT. V lost 2 bases and J lost 3, with 3 bases in between. The CDR3 sequence is 12 residues long. CDR3 in DNA: TGTGCCAGCAGTGAACAGACAGATACGCAGTATTTT. Amino acids: CASSEQTDTQYF.

The J gene is TRBJ1-6, the V gene TRBV10-3; 8 bases are shared with TRBD1. V was pared by 6 bases and J by 7 bases, with 5 bases of the junction left unmatched. Germline values: CDR1 ENHRY, CDR2 SYGVKD. This CDR3 has 14 amino acids. CDR3 DNA sequence: TGTGCCATCAGAAAACAGGGGGAGAATTCACCCCTCCACTTT. This codes for CAIRKQGENSPLHF.

In its sample, this clone was seen once. The CDR3 is CASSQPYSGTRYETQYF. In DNA form, the CDR3 reads TGCGCCAGCAGCCAACCTTATTCCGGAACTAGATATGAGACCCAGTACTTC. This sequence joins TRBV4-1 and TRBJ2-5; D is perhaps TRBD2 (5 bases). Trimming took off 2 bases at V and 5 bases at J, with 21 bases between the two ends. Per germline, CDR1 MGHRA and CDR2 YSYEKL. CDR3 size: 17 residues.

This clone appeared a single time. The genes are TRBV27 and TRBJ1-5, with unresolved D. The CDR3 extends over 15 amino acids. The germline gives CDR1 MNHEY, CDR2 SMNVEV (reference sequence). V dropped 3 bases and J dropped 0 bases, with 9 bases sitting between them. The CDR3 nucleotides are TGTGCCAGCAGTTTCCGGTATTATAGCAATCAGCCCCAGCATTTT. It yields the protein CASSFRYYSNQPQHF.

The rearrangement uses TRBV7-9 and TRBJ2-7; 10 nucleotides align to TRBD2. Germline values: CDR1 SEHNR, CDR2 FQNEAQ (reference sequence). Germline trimming cut 1 base from V and 6 bases from J; bases unmatched to any gene: 6. The CDR3 loop spans 15 amino acids. The CDR3 protein is CASSLVLAGVIEQYF. The CDR3 DNA sequence: TGTGCCAGCAGCTTAGTCCTAGCGGGAGTGATCGAGCAGTACTTC.

The chain employs TRBV7-3 and TRBJ2-1; maybe TRBD1 (5 bases). The V end lost 5 bases, the J end lost 6 bases, and 14 bases lay between the germline ends. The germline CDR1 and CDR2 sequences are SGHTA and FQGTGA. The CDR3 covers 14 residues. DNA for the CDR3: TGTGCCAGCAGCCAACAAAGTGGGGCCAATGAGCAGTTCTTC. It encodes CASSQQSGANEQFF.

This chain connects TRBV29-1 to TRBJ2-1; 9 nucleotides agree with TRBD1. After removal of 6 bases from V and 1 base from J, the junction contained 10 bases not matched to a gene. The CDR3 is 16 amino acids. Germline loops: CDR1 SQVTM, CDR2 ANQGSEA. CDR3 sequence (DNA): TGCAGCGTCCCAAGGTCCGGGACAGGGTCCTACAATGAGCAGTTCTTC. Residues: CSVPRSGTGSYNEQFF.

Here the CDR3 DNA reads TGCGCCAGCAGTGCCCGAAAGACAGACACAGATACGCAGTATTTT. Residues: CASSARKTDTDTQYF. The chain uses TRBV10-1 and TRBJ2-3; tentative D call: TRBD1 (5 bases). V gave up 4 bases and J gave up 2 bases, with 13 bases separating them. In germline, CDR1 is WNHNN, CDR2 SYGVQD (reference sequence). This CDR3 is 15 amino acids long.

The chain recombines TRBV6-1 with TRBJ2-3; D might be TRBD1 or TRBD2, each matching 6 bases. Germline values: CDR1 MNHNS, CDR2 SASEGT. This CDR3 has 16 residues. V lost 2 bases, J lost 3 bases, and 15 bases lay in between. The CDR3 nucleotides read TGTGCCAGCAGTGAACTAAGGGGGAGGATTACAGATACGCAGTATTTT. Translating gives CASSELRGRITDTQYF.

This sequence joins TRBV6-1 and TRBJ1-6; a possible D gene is TRBD1 (5 bases). V gave up 4 bases and J gave up 6 bases, with 13 bases separating them. This CDR3 contains 15 residues. Germline CDR1 and CDR2: MNHNS and SASEGT. The CDR3 DNA follows: TGTGCCAGCAGTGGCCTCAGGGCGGGTAATTCACCCCTCCACTTT. Protein sequence: CASSGLRAGNSPLHF.

DNA of the CDR3: TGTGCCAGCTCACCACTTGGGACAGGGGATTCGAACACTGAAGCTTTCTTT. It yields the protein CASSPLGTGDSNTEAFF. V is TRBV18 and J is TRBJ1-1; 10 bases fit TRBD1. Germline V gene lookup returns CDR1 KGHSH and CDR2 LQKENI. This CDR3 region has 17 residues. Unmatched junction bases numbered 6, after V lost 1 base and J lost 1 base.

This clone is a singleton in its sample. Other DNA sequences within the sample encode an identical CDR3. The genes are TRBV28 and TRBJ2-7; 8 nucleotides match TRBD1. Per germline, CDR1 MDHEN and CDR2 SYDVKM. CDR3 length equals 17 residues. After removal of 6 bases from V and 1 base from J, the junction contained 14 bases not matched to a gene. CDR3 DNA: TGTGCCAGCAGCAACCGTAAGACAGGGGCCAAATCCTACGAGCAGTACTTC. Protein sequence: CASSNRKTGAKSYEQYF.

The chain joins TRBV7-8 to TRBJ1-5; TRBD1 matches 11 bases. The length of the CDR3 is 17 residues. From germline, CDR1 is SGHVS and CDR2 FQNEAQ. With 0 bases clipped from V and 3 bases from J, the junction kept 4 bases outside the gene matches. The CDR3 bases are TGTGCCAGCAGCTTAGCAGGGGACAGGGGGTTCAATCAGCCCCAGCATTTT. Translating gives CASSLAGDRGFNQPQHF. Complete variable domain (other parts from reference TRBV7-8 and TRBJ1-5): GAGVSQSPRYKVAKRGQDVALRCDPISGHVSLFWYQQALGQGPEFLTYFQNEAQLDKSGLPSDRFFAERPEGSVSTLKIQRTQQEDSAVYLCASSLAGDRGFNQPQHFGDGTRLSIL.